Below are 31 T cell receptor beta chains sequenced from a single sample in a study of HIV-infected patients and healthy controls. Alpha and beta constant-region primers primed reverse transcription of around 500 ng RNA. Using multiplexing indices, alpha and beta chain libraries were generated apart by chain-specific third strand synthesis. TCRdb re-called the 5' RACE reads with MiXCR, one entry per CDR3 protein. The sample lists over 3,500 distinct CDR3 sequences; 28% were seen once. Antiretroviral therapy had run roughly three months, about 14 weeks, before follow-up blood collection. No cell fractionation was done, so the repertoire covers all unsorted peripheral blood T cells. The sequencing here drew on blood, taken during antiretroviral therapy. These receptors came from an adult with HIV infection.

This clonotype counts as medium-sized. This chain connects TRBV2 to TRBJ2-3; D is unclear. CDR3 length: 13 residues. In germline, CDR1 is SNHLY, CDR2 FYNNEI. V was shortened by 1 base and J by 2 bases, with 4 bases between the two germline ends. CDR3 protein: CASSEGPTDTQYF. The CDR3 DNA reads as TGTGCCAGCAGTGAAGGGCCCACAGATACGCAGTATTTT. Full variable domain (remainder filled in from reference TRBV2 and TRBJ2-3): EPEVTQTPSHQVTQMGQEVILRCVPISNHLYFYWYRQILGQKVEFLVSFYNNEISEKSEIFDDQFSVERPDGSNFTLKIRSTKLEDSAMYFCASSEGPTDTQYFGPGTRLTVL.

Many counts were recorded for this clonotype. The J gene is TRBJ2-3, the V gene TRBV5-4, with D hard to call. The ends were cut back, 2 bases at V and 4 bases at J, with 17 bases in the middle. The CDR3 contains 16 residues. Per germline, CDR1 SGHNT and CDR2 YYREEE (reference sequence). The CDR3 spells CASSFEDPRAPDTQYF. The CDR3 DNA is TGTGCCAGCAGCTTTGAGGACCCAAGGGCCCCAGATACGCAGTATTTT.

In its sample, this clonotype was seen many times. The rearrangement uses TRBV10-3 and TRBJ2-3; no definite D call. The CDR3 length is 15 residues. The germline gives CDR1 ENHRY, CDR2 SYGVKD. Trimming took 2 bases from V and 0 from J, leaving 9 bases between them. CDR3 sequence: CAISEPTTSTDTQYF. For the CDR3, the DNA is TGTGCCATCAGTGAGCCGACAACTAGCACAGATACGCAGTATTTT.

Judged by abundance, this clonotype is large. The V call is TRBV6-5, the J call TRBJ2-5, with D uncertain. V lost 6 bases, J lost 2 bases, and 10 bases lay in between. Germline V gene lookup returns CDR1 MNHEY and CDR2 SVGAGI. There are 13 residues in the CDR3. CDR3 in amino acids: CASSRTVQETQYF. The CDR3 DNA reads TGTGCCAGCAGCCGGACGGTACAAGAGACCCAGTACTTC.

By share, this clonotype counts as hyperexpanded (1% or more). V is TRBV6-2 or TRBV6-3 and J is TRBJ2-3; perhaps TRBD1 as D (6 bases). Germline CDR1 is MNHEY and CDR2 is SVGEGT. Trimming shortened V by 0 bases and J by 4 bases, and 14 bases separated the two germline ends. This CDR3 comprises 16 residues. CDR3 sequence (DNA): TGTGCCAGCAGTTACTCGGGTCAGGGGTGGCCAGATACGCAGTATTTT. It is translated as CASSYSGQGWPDTQYF.

The chain is built from TRBV6-5 and TRBJ2-3; 10 positions match TRBD2. The CDR3 consists of 16 residues. V trimming: 6 bases; J trimming: 4 bases; junction bases outside the gene matches: 10. Germline CDR1 and CDR2: MNHEY and SVGAGI. The CDR3 loop is CASRDPGTSAPDTQYF. The CDR3 DNA reads as TGTGCCAGCAGGGACCCCGGGACTAGCGCTCCAGATACGCAGTATTTT.

This clonotype has more than one count but fewer than ten. The J gene is TRBJ1-2, the V gene TRBV4-1, with 8 positions matching TRBD1. J lost 3 bases, V lost 0 bases, and 3 bases had no gene match. Germline values: CDR1 MGHRA, CDR2 YSYEKL. There are 15 residues in the CDR3. CDR3 loop: CASSQEGTGHYGYTF. CDR3 coding DNA: TGCGCCAGCAGCCAAGAGGGGACAGGCCACTATGGCTACACCTTC.

The chain employs TRBV4-3 and TRBJ1-5; D is unresolved. Germline CDR1 LGHNA, CDR2 YSLEER. The CDR3 consists of 14 residues. Trimming took off 4 bases at V and 3 bases at J, with 10 bases between the two ends. The CDR3 nucleotides are TGCGCCAGCAGCCCCTTCATTGACAATCAGCCCCAGCATTTT. Residues: CASSPFIDNQPQHF.

In its sample, this clonotype is medium-sized. V and J are TRBV7-6 and TRBJ2-7; TRBD1 aligns across 7 bases. V was clipped by 1 base and J by 1 base; unmatched bases: 1. Looked up from germline, CDR1 is SGHVS and CDR2 is FNYEAQ. This CDR3 spans 14 amino acids. The CDR3 sequence: CASSLGDRSYEQYF. CDR3 bases: TGTGCCAGCAGCTTAGGGGACAGATCCTACGAGCAGTACTTC.

Remarks on this clonotype: A much larger clone sits a single nucleotide away, making a read error possible. CDR3 in DNA: TGTGCCAGCAGTGTTGAGGGGTATGGCACCGGGGAGCTGTTTTTT. It encodes CASSVEGYGTGELFF. This rearrangement joins TRBV27 to TRBJ2-2; D is tentatively TRBD1 or TRBD2 (5 bases each). This CDR3 region has 15 residues. The germline gives CDR1 MNHEY, CDR2 SMNVEV (reference sequence). V lost 5 bases and J lost 4, with 14 bases in between.

In regard to this clonotype: A much larger clone sits a single nucleotide away, making a read error possible. The rearrangement uses TRBV5-1 and TRBJ2-5, with TRBD1 matching over 7 bases. Germline V CDR1 and CDR2: SGHRS, YFSETQ. J lost 2 bases, V lost 4 bases, and 8 bases had no gene match. The CDR3 is 15 residues long. CDR3 sequence: CASSVGTVGQETQYF. The CDR3 DNA follows: TGCGCCAGCAGCGTCGGGACAGTGGGGCAAGAGACCCAGTACTTC.

This clonotype was recorded at least ten times. This chain uses TRBV19 with TRBJ2-3; 11 nucleotides match TRBD2. Germline CDR1 is LNHDA and CDR2 is SQIVND (reference sequence). The CDR3 length is 17 residues. The trim removed 3 bases at V and 0 bases at J, leaving 5 bases unmatched. The CDR3 sequence: CASSMGLAAISTDTQYF. The CDR3 DNA reads TGTGCCAGTAGTATGGGACTAGCGGCGATTAGCACAGATACGCAGTATTTT.

The J gene is TRBJ2-7, the V gene TRBV6-2 or TRBV6-3; 10 bases map to TRBD1. Germline trimming cut 5 bases from V and 7 bases from J; bases unmatched to any gene: 11. CDR1 is MNHEY and CDR2 is SVGEGT in the germline V gene. The CDR3 totals 15 residues. The CDR3 sequence: CASSRPTGGYREQYF. CDR3 sequence (DNA): TGTGCCAGCAGTCGTCCGACAGGGGGCTACAGGGAGCAGTACTTC.

This clonotype is medium-sized in the sample. The rearrangement uses TRBV18 and TRBJ2-5; D gene unclear. Trimming left V 0 bases short and J 7 bases short, with 12 bases between. Germline CDR1 and CDR2: KGHSH and LQKENI. The CDR3 is made up of 14 amino acids. The chain's CDR3 is CASSPPSGPRTQYF. CDR3 nucleotides: TGTGCCAGCTCACCACCGTCCGGCCCAAGGACCCAGTACTTC.

By its share, this clonotype is medium-sized. The chain combines TRBV27 with TRBJ1-5, with TRBD1 identical over 7 bases. The ends lost 6 bases at V and 4 bases at J; junction bases unmatched: 15. Germline CDR1 and CDR2: MNHEY and SMNVEV (reference sequence). CDR3 length: 17 residues. CDR3 in DNA: TGTGCCAGCAGCTTCTTACCCCCGGACAGGCCTAATCAGCCCCAGCATTTT. This encodes CASSFLPPDRPNQPQHF.

This clonotype was seen more than once but under ten times. This sequence joins TRBV18 and TRBJ1-2; tentative D call: TRBD1 (5 bases). This CDR3 has 14 residues. CDR1 and CDR2 (germline): KGHSH, LQKENI. The V gene lost 6 bases and the J gene lost 6 bases, with 17 bases spanning the gap. This CDR3 reads CASSPPPGWNGYTF. For the CDR3, the DNA is TGTGCCAGCTCCCCCCCCCCAGGGTGGAATGGCTACACCTTC.

By proportion, this clonotype is medium-sized. This chain joins TRBV20-1 and TRBJ1-3; D is ambiguous. The CDR3 has 13 amino acids. Germline V lookup: CDR1 DFQATT, CDR2 SNEGSKA (reference sequence). V lost 3 bases and J 9 bases, leaving 15 bases between the germline ends. The DNA for the CDR3 is TGCAGTGCTAGGTACCCCCGGGAGGGCACCATATATTTT. This codes for CSARYPREGTIYF.

This clonotype occurred many times. The chain is built from TRBV7-9 and TRBJ2-7; 7 bases match TRBD2. Per germline, CDR1 SEHNR and CDR2 FQNEAQ (reference sequence). The ends lost 4 bases at V and 7 bases at J; junction bases unmatched: 19. The CDR3 has 17 amino acids. This CDR3 reads CASSSRGLAGVIREQYF. The CDR3 coding sequence is TGTGCCAGCAGCTCTCGAGGCCTGGCGGGGGTGATTCGAGAGCAGTACTTC.

This clonotype is termed medium-sized. The chain uses TRBV4-1 and TRBJ2-5, with 9 nucleotides matching TRBD1. Germline V gives CDR1 MGHRA, CDR2 YSYEKL. The ends lost 2 bases at V and 4 bases at J; junction bases unmatched: 5. The CDR3 is made up of 15 amino acids. CDR3 in DNA: TGCGCCAGCAGCCAAAACAGGGGGCCGGGAGAGACCCAGTACTTC. As protein: CASSQNRGPGETQYF.

This rearrangement joins TRBV5-6 to TRBJ2-3; possible D gene TRBD2, 5 bases. The CDR3 sequence is 12 residues long. Germline-derived CDR1 and CDR2 are SGHDT and YYEEEE. V dropped 5 bases and J dropped 5 bases, with 9 bases sitting between them. The chain's CDR3 is CASSFSGDTQYF. CDR3 DNA sequence: TGTGCCAGCAGTTTCAGCGGAGATACGCAGTATTTT.

Concerning this clonotype: A read error is possible here, since a much larger clone lies one base away. This rearrangement joins TRBV27 to TRBJ2-7; D gene unclear. V was cut by 1 base and J by 3 bases, with 13 bases left in between. Germline V gene data show CDR1 as MNHEY and CDR2 as SMNVEV (reference sequence). This CDR3 contains 15 residues. The CDR3 here is CASSLFGQWGYEQYF. The CDR3 region has the DNA TGTGCCAGCAGTTTATTCGGCCAGTGGGGCTACGAGCAGTACTTC.

This clonotype has more than one count but fewer than ten. This chain links TRBV9 with TRBJ2-1; possible D gene TRBD2, 5 bases. CDR3 size: 14 residues. Trimming took off 0 bases at V and 12 bases at J, with 16 bases between the two ends. Germline V gene sequence: CDR1 SGDLS, CDR2 YYNGEE. This CDR3 is CASSVVPTLEGQFF. CDR3 bases: TGTGCCAGCAGCGTAGTTCCGACACTTGAGGGGCAGTTCTTC.

The chain uses TRBV13 and TRBJ2-7, with D unclear. In germline, CDR1 is PRHDT, CDR2 FYEKMQ (reference sequence). V lost 3 bases, J lost 1 base, and 10 bases lay in between. There are 14 residues in the CDR3. CDR3 DNA: TGTGCCAGCAGCTTCCGGGCCCGTTCCTACGAGCAGTACTTC. Amino acids: CASSFRARSYEQYF.

In this sample, this clonotype is medium-sized. The genes are TRBV5-1 and TRBJ2-3, with D unclear. Trimming cost V 4 bases and J 6 bases, with 6 bases left between them. The germline gives CDR1 SGHRS, CDR2 YFSETQ. The CDR3 runs to 11 residues. CDR3: CASSPGDTQYF. The CDR3, as DNA: TGCGCCAGCAGCCCCGGGGATACGCAGTATTTT.

This rearrangement joins TRBV5-4 to TRBJ2-5, with D hard to call. The CDR3 is 14 residues long. The germline V and J ends were trimmed by 4 bases and 2 bases, with 12 bases remaining between them. CDR1 is SGHNT and CDR2 is YYREEE in the germline V gene (reference sequence). The CDR3 bases are TGTGCCAGCAGCCCTCAGCGTGGGCAAGAGACCCAGTACTTC. Translated, it gives CASSPQRGQETQYF.

V gene TRBV5-5 combines with J gene TRBJ1-1; D is ambiguous. Germline values: CDR1 SGHKS, CDR2 YYEKEE (reference sequence). This CDR3 has 15 amino acids. V was shortened by 1 base and J by 1 base, with 11 bases between the two germline ends. The CDR3 DNA reads TGTGCCAGCAGCTTGTGGAGAGGGCCGAACACTGAAGCTTTCTTT. This encodes CASSLWRGPNTEAFF.

The chain uses TRBV3-2 and TRBJ2-1; TRBD2, as called in the table, went unchecked against the DNA. TRBV3-2 is given as a pseudogene. The CDR3 loop spans 13 amino acids. CDR3 bases: TGTGCCAGCAGCCAACCGGGGGGGCATGAGCAGTTCTTC. Protein sequence: CASSQPGGHEQFF.

This clonotype is medium-sized. This chain links TRBV3-2 with TRBJ2-7; TRBD1, the table's D call, lacks a check against the DNA. TRBV3-2 is annotated as a pseudogene. The CDR3 runs to 13 residues. CDR3 sequence (DNA): TGTGCCAGCAGCCTACCCCCGGGCTACGAGCAGTACTTC. Protein: CASSLPPGYEQYF.

This clonotype has just a few counts. V and J are TRBV7-2 and TRBJ2-2, with D perhaps matching TRBD1 (5 bases). Germline lookup yields CDR1 SGHTA and CDR2 FQGNSA. V was pared by 5 bases and J by 1 base, with 8 bases between. CDR3 length equals 14 residues. CDR3: CASSADKNTGELFF. CDR3 coding DNA: TGTGCCAGCAGCGCGGACAAGAACACCGGGGAGCTGTTTTTT.

This clonotype is medium-sized in the sample. The chain links TRBV7-3 to TRBJ2-2, with D uncertain. The CDR3 has 15 amino acids. V was cut by 1 base and J by 4 bases, with 10 bases left in between. Germline V CDR1 and CDR2: SGHTA, FQGTGA. The CDR3 loop is CASSLRGSPTGELFF. The DNA for the CDR3 is TGTGCCAGCAGCTTAAGAGGCAGCCCCACCGGGGAGCTGTTTTTT.

This clonotype is medium-sized within its sample. The rearrangement uses TRBV28 and TRBJ1-1; D may be TRBD1 (6 bases). The V end lost 3 bases, the J end lost 4 bases, and 24 bases lay between the germline ends. The germline gives CDR1 MDHEN, CDR2 SYDVKM. This CDR3 is 18 amino acids long. The CDR3 bases are TGTGCCAGCAGTTTGGGTCCTGAGGGTGGCAGGGGCGGCACTGAAGCTTTCTTT. Amino acid sequence: CASSLGPEGGRGGTEAFF.